The 27 T cell receptor beta chains below come from one sample, sequenced in a study of early T cells in non-severe SARS-CoV-2 infection. TCRdb redid the calling of the 5' RACE reads with MiXCR, one entry per CDR3 protein. The sample contains tens of thousands of distinct CDR3 sequences, 12% of which appear only once. Sequences were obtained from whole blood. These TCRs come from an adult who was a healthcare worker with PCR-confirmed SARS-CoV-2 infection or an uninfected control (not recorded which).

The rearrangement joins TRBV14 to TRBJ2-1; 7 positions match TRBD2. The V gene's germline CDR1 is SGHDN and CDR2 FVKESK. V gave up 4 bases and J gave up 0 bases; unmatched junction bases: 6. The CDR3 contains 16 residues. The CDR3 sequence: CASSPGRGSSYNEQFF. For the CDR3, the DNA is TGTGCCAGCAGCCCCGGGCGGGGGAGCTCCTACAATGAGCAGTTCTTC.

The chain has TRBV6-5 and TRBJ1-1; a weak D match, TRBD1 (5 bases). The length of the CDR3 is 14 residues. V gave up 0 bases and J gave up 4 bases, with 9 bases separating them. Germline CDR1 reads MNHEY; CDR2 reads SVGAGI. The CDR3 nucleotides read TGTGCCAGCAGTTACTCCCGGGACGCCACTGAAGCTTTCTTT. Its protein is CASSYSRDATEAFF.

This clonotype occurred many times. The chain links TRBV27 to TRBJ1-6; D remains ambiguous. Germline CDR1 MNHEY, CDR2 SMNVEV (reference sequence). The germline V and J ends were trimmed by 0 bases and 4 bases, with 10 bases remaining between them. This CDR3 has 16 residues. In DNA form, the CDR3 reads TGTGCCAGCAGTTTATCCCGGACGGGATATAATTCACCCCTCCACTTT. Its translation is CASSLSRTGYNSPLHF.

This clonotype has a count of ten or more. The chain links TRBV6-2 or TRBV6-3 to TRBJ2-4; D not resolved. Germline V gives CDR1 MNHEY, CDR2 SVGEGT. CDR3 length: 14 amino acids. Between the trimmed V and J ends, which lost 5 bases and 0 bases, there was a span of 8 bases. The CDR3 region has the DNA TGTGCCAGCAGTGACCGAAAAGCCAAAAACATTCAGTACTTC. Translated, it gives CASSDRKAKNIQYF.

This clonotype was seen ten or more times. V gene TRBV7-2 combines with J gene TRBJ1-5; D possibly corresponds to TRBD1 (6 bases). This CDR3 region has 14 residues. In germline, CDR1 is SGHTA, CDR2 FQGNSA. Trimming left V 1 base short and J 7 bases short, with 11 bases between. The CDR3 spells CASSLVPGEQPQHF. CDR3 nucleotides: TGTGCCAGCAGCTTAGTGCCAGGGGAACAGCCCCAGCATTTT.

The DNA for the CDR3 is TGTGCCAGCGGCAGCCAAAGCAATCAGCCCCAGCATTTT. Encoded protein: CASGSQSNQPQHF. V gene TRBV12-3 or TRBV12-4 combines with J gene TRBJ1-5; D is unclear. CDR3 size: 13 residues. V shed 8 bases and J shed 1 base, with 9 bases lying between them.

This clonotype was observed at least ten times. V and J are TRBV7-3 and TRBJ2-5; 7 nucleotides match TRBD1. From germline, CDR1 is SGHTA and CDR2 FQGTGA. Trimming at V came to 5 bases and at J to 5 bases, leaving 5 bases not matched to a gene. The CDR3 has 13 amino acids. CDR3 residues: CASSVTGSETQYF. The CDR3 nucleotides read TGTGCCAGCAGCGTGACAGGGTCTGAGACCCAGTACTTC.

This clonotype was seen a handful of times. V gene TRBV5-5 combines with J gene TRBJ1-6, with 8 nucleotides matching TRBD1. CDR3 length: 14 residues. V lost 5 bases to trimming and J lost 5 bases; unmatched junction nucleotides: 3. Germline CDR1 reads SGHKS; CDR2 reads YYEKEE (reference sequence). The CDR3 region is CASRGDRNNSPLHF. CDR3 nucleotides: TGTGCCAGCAGGGGGGACAGGAATAATTCACCCCTCCACTTT. The full variable domain, completed using reference TRBV5-5 and TRBJ1-6, is DAGVTQSPTHLIKTRGQQVTLRCSPISGHKSVSWYQQVLGQGPQFIFQYYEKEERGRGNFPDRFSARQFPNYSSELNVNALLLGDSALYLCASRGDRNNSPLHFGNGTRLTVT.

This clonotype was seen at least ten times. The rearrangement uses TRBV10-2 and TRBJ1-5; 9 bases map to TRBD1. With 5 bases clipped from V and 6 bases from J, the junction kept 8 bases outside the gene matches. This CDR3 has 15 amino acids. Germline loops: CDR1 WSHSY, CDR2 SAAADI. This CDR3 is CASSSRDRDFQPQHF. CDR3 nucleotides: TGCGCCAGCAGTTCGAGGGACAGGGATTTTCAGCCCCAGCATTTT.

This clonotype occurred many times. The rearrangement joins TRBV7-8 to TRBJ1-2; D is unresolved. The CDR3 sequence is 15 residues long. Per the germline V gene, CDR1 is SGHVS and CDR2 is FQNEAQ. The V and J ends lost 4 bases and 6 bases respectively, with 18 bases between them. In DNA, the CDR3 is TGTGCCAGCAGCTCTTCCTCGGCGTCGAGGGATGGCTACACCTTC. Translation: CASSSSSASRDGYTF.

This clonotype occurred many times. The rearrangement joins TRBV11-2 to TRBJ2-2; weak D call: TRBD2 (6 bases). The ends were cut back, 2 bases at V and 6 bases at J, with 10 bases in the middle. This CDR3 has 14 residues. CDR1 SGHAT and CDR2 FQNNGV come from the germline V gene. CDR3 coding DNA: TGTGCCAGCAGCTTACGCGGGGTCGCCGGGGAGCTGTTTTTT. Protein product: CASSLRGVAGELFF.

This clonotype has a count of ten or more. The chain combines TRBV10-3 with TRBJ2-7, with a tentative D call TRBD1 (6 bases). The CDR3 contains 15 residues. Trimming left V 0 bases short and J 7 bases short, with 16 bases between. The germline V gene encodes CDR1 ENHRY and CDR2 SYGVKD. Here the CDR3 DNA reads TGTGCCATCAGTGAGTCTAGGACAGACTCGAAAGAGCAGTACTTC. Translated, it gives CAISESRTDSKEQYF.

There are a few counts of this clonotype. CDR3 sequence: CSVITGTGTYEQYF. The CDR3 region has the DNA TGCAGCGTGATAACCGGGACAGGTACCTACGAGCAGTACTTC. The rearrangement links TRBV29-1 to TRBJ2-7; 8 bases map to TRBD1. Germline trimming cut 6 bases from V and 2 bases from J; bases unmatched to any gene: 9. The germline gives CDR1 SQVTM, CDR2 ANQGSEA. This CDR3 contains 14 residues.

This clonotype came up a few times. This rearrangement joins TRBV6-1 to TRBJ2-7, with D possibly matching TRBD1 (5 bases). The CDR3 consists of 11 residues. The V and J ends lost 7 bases and 5 bases respectively, with 9 bases between them. Germline CDR1 and CDR2: MNHNS and SASEGT. The CDR3 is CASTDSDEQYF. CDR3 DNA sequence: TGTGCCAGCACTGACAGTGACGAGCAGTACTTC.

This clonotype was seen only a few times. This chain links TRBV6-5 with TRBJ1-2; D call uncertain. CDR1 MNHEY and CDR2 SVGAGI come from the germline V gene. Trimming cost V 4 bases and J 3 bases, with 15 bases left between them. The CDR3 totals 15 residues. The CDR3 DNA follows: TGTGCCAGCAGTTCCCCTGGACTTGGAGACTATGGCTACACCTTC. This gives the protein CASSSPGLGDYGYTF.

This clonotype appeared many times. The chain couples TRBV20-1 to TRBJ1-2, with D maybe TRBD1 (5 bases). Germline V CDR1 and CDR2: DFQATT, SNEGSKA (reference sequence). The ends were cut back, 4 bases at V and 2 bases at J, with 14 bases in the middle. The CDR3 spans 14 residues. For the CDR3, the DNA is TGCAGTGCTACGGACAACCCTCCAAACTATGGCTACACCTTC. It specifies CSATDNPPNYGYTF.

This sequence joins TRBV10-3 and TRBJ1-2; no firm D call. Deletions cut 3 bases from V and 2 bases from J, with 7 bases between. Germline V gene sequence: CDR1 ENHRY, CDR2 SYGVKD. The length of the CDR3 is 13 residues. CDR3 loop: CAISETDNYGYTF. Here the CDR3 DNA reads TGTGCCATCAGTGAAACTGACAACTATGGCTACACCTTC.

CDR3 loop: CASRRGTGKAIYEQYF. CDR3 sequence (DNA): TGTGCCAGCAGACGTGGGACAGGGAAGGCTATCTACGAGCAGTACTTC. V and J are TRBV12-3 or TRBV12-4 and TRBJ2-7; 9 bases match TRBD1. V lost 6 bases, J lost 3 bases, and 12 bases stayed unmatched. The CDR3 has 16 residues.

This clonotype has at least ten counts. The rearrangement joins TRBV28 to TRBJ2-7; TRBD1 matches at 7 bases. The CDR3 has 14 amino acids. In germline, CDR1 is MDHEN, CDR2 SYDVKM. V shed 5 bases and J 4 bases; nucleotides not matched to a gene: 8. The CDR3 loop reads CASSPPGTVYEQYF. The CDR3 coding sequence is TGTGCCAGCAGTCCACCCGGGACAGTTTACGAGCAGTACTTC.

The chain has TRBV5-4 and TRBJ2-1; no firm D call. CDR1 and CDR2 from the germline V gene are SGHNT and YYREEE (reference sequence). Trimming pared 7 bases from V and 5 bases from J, leaving 19 bases between. The CDR3 is made up of 15 amino acids. CDR3 protein: CASHVLTNPNNEQFF. The CDR3 bases are TGTGCCAGCCATGTATTGACGAACCCAAACAATGAGCAGTTCTTC. Full variable domain (outside the CDR3, taken from reference TRBV5-4 and TRBJ2-1): ETGVTQSPTHLIKTRGQQVTLRCSSQSGHNTVSWYQQALGQGPQFIFQYYREEENGRGNFPPRFSGLQFPNYSSELNVNALELDDSALYLCASHVLTNPNNEQFFGPGTRLTVL.

This clonotype was detected many times. The chain has TRBV12-3 or TRBV12-4 and TRBJ2-1; tentative D call: TRBD2 (6 bases). This CDR3 comprises 15 residues. The V end lost 3 bases, the J end lost 7 bases, and 16 bases lay between the germline ends. The CDR3 DNA follows: TGTGCCAGCAGTTTCGGGACGGGACTGATTAATGAGCAGTTCTTC. Translated, it gives CASSFGTGLINEQFF.

This clonotype showed up many times. V usage is TRBV12-3 or TRBV12-4 and J usage is TRBJ1-1; D perhaps matches TRBD1 (6 bases). The CDR3 is 14 amino acids. The V end was cut by 6 bases, the J end by 0 bases, with 11 bases between. The CDR3 region is CASRVGGVNTEAFF. DNA for the CDR3: TGTGCCAGCAGGGTTGGGGGCGTGAACACTGAAGCTTTCTTT.

V is TRBV9 and J is TRBJ2-1; either TRBD1 or TRBD2 may supply D (5 bases each). Germline V gene sequence: CDR1 SGDLS, CDR2 YYNGEE. V dropped 0 bases and J dropped 6 bases, with 13 bases sitting between them. This CDR3 region has 15 residues. This CDR3 reads CASSVVAGSINEQFF. In DNA, the CDR3 is TGTGCCAGCAGCGTAGTGGCAGGGAGTATCAATGAGCAGTTCTTC.

This clonotype was counted at least ten times. CDR3: CASSLQGRLSTDTQYF. The CDR3 DNA reads as TGTGCCAGCAGCCTCCAGGGACGACTTAGCACAGATACGCAGTATTTT. The genes are TRBV7-8 and TRBJ2-3; tentatively, D is TRBD1 or TRBD2 (5 bases each). Germline V lookup: CDR1 SGHVS, CDR2 FQNEAQ. This CDR3 spans 16 amino acids. Trimming removed 5 bases at V and 0 bases at J, with 15 bases between.

This rearrangement joins TRBV7-9 to TRBJ2-1, with D uncertain. Germline CDR1 reads SEHNR; CDR2 reads FQNEAQ (reference sequence). CDR3 length equals 12 residues. Trimming took off 5 bases at V and 2 bases at J, with 4 bases between the two ends. The CDR3, as DNA: TGTGCCAGCAGCCCCGCCTACAATGAGCAGTTCTTC. As protein: CASSPAYNEQFF.

In its sample, this clonotype was seen many times. V and J are TRBV30 and TRBJ1-2; D not certain. V was shortened by 4 bases and J by 3 bases, with 9 bases between the two germline ends. Germline assignment: CDR1 GTSNPN and CDR2 SVGIG (reference sequence). The length of the CDR3 is 12 residues. The CDR3 protein is CAWMTRDYGYTF. The CDR3 nucleotides read TGTGCCTGGATGACACGGGACTATGGCTACACCTTC.

This clonotype was counted only a few times. The genes are TRBV2 and TRBJ2-6; D is unclear. This CDR3 is 14 amino acids long. Trimming removed 8 bases from V and 2 bases from J, with 10 bases in between. Germline V gene lookup returns CDR1 SNHLY and CDR2 FYNNEI. For the CDR3, the DNA is TGTGCCAGCCCCGCCCTTCCTGGGGCCAACGTCCTGACTTTC. Its protein is CASPALPGANVLTF.